Included here is one T cell receptor (beta chain) sequence, with context. Its target is unknown. Donors counted as nominally healthy when sampled, yet unrecorded immune exposures were likely. The sample belongs to a study of cytomegalovirus exposure and HLA in healthy donors. Across the study: Earlier sequencing of around 190 million T cells yielded approximately 120 million unique TCR beta sequences.

The PCR was carried out with 60 Vbeta primers and 13 Jbeta primers. Using immunoSEQ multiplex PCR, the repertoire was profiled, and TCRdb retains in-frame clones only, with some absent. The sample lists 100,000 or so clones, over 60% occurring once. Overall study results and limits: Among TCR beta chains, those listed as cytomegalovirus-associated numbered some 160. With later analysis, a missense DCLRE1C variant became linked to TCR beta V- and J-gene trimming.

Sequencing was performed on PBMCs. This clonotype originated in a young man in good health and CMV-seropositive.

The CDR3 nucleotides read TGCGCCAGCAGCCAAGGGACAGGGTGGGATGAGCAGTTCTTC. Protein sequence: CASSQGTGWDEQFF. The chain uses TRBV4-1 and TRBJ2-1; TRBD1 agrees at 8 bases. The CDR3 is made up of 14 amino acids. CDR1 is MGHRA and CDR2 is YSYEKL in the germline V gene. Trimming cost V 1 base and J 8 bases; bases outside gene matches: 4.